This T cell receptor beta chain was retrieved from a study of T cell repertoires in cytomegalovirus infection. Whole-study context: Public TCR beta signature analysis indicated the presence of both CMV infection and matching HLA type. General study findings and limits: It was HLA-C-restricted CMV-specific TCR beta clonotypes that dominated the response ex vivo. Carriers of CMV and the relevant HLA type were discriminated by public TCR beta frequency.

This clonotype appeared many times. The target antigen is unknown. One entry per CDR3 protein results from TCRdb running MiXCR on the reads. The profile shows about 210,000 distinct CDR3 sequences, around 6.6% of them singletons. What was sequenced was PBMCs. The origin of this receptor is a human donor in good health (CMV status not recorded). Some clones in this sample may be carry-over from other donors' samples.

The CDR3 DNA sequence: TGTGCCAGCAGTGTTAAGGGGGGGAGTACTGAAGCTTTCTTT. Protein: CASSVKGGSTEAFF. The J gene is TRBJ1-1, the V gene TRBV2; a possible D gene is TRBD1 (6 bases). V lost 4 bases and J 5 bases, leaving 14 bases between the germline ends. Germline values: CDR1 SNHLY, CDR2 FYNNEI. The CDR3 is made up of 14 amino acids.